This T cell receptor beta chain was identified during a study of T cell changes during pregnancy in multiple sclerosis. Generated by immunoSEQ multiplex PCR, the TCRdb table keeps only in-frame clones and is missing some. The repertoire has roughly 40,000 clones, about 91% of them found once; the top ten carry around 0.5%. The specimen was CD4+ T cells from peripheral blood mononuclear cells, collected in the second trimester of pregnancy. The source is a female donor in good health, enrolled as a control in a pregnancy study.

CDR3 protein: CATSIDRGPQETQYF. CDR3 nucleotides: TGTGCCACCAGCATCGACAGGGGGCCCCAAGAGACCCAGTACTTC. V and J are TRBV15 and TRBJ2-5; TRBD1 aligns across 10 bases. Germline V lookup: CDR1 LNHNV, CDR2 YYDKDF (reference sequence). The junction had 3 bases not matched to a gene; V was cut back by 4 bases and J by 1 base. The CDR3 is 15 amino acids.